The entry that follows covers one T cell receptor beta chain sequence. The specificity of this receptor is unknown. One end of the junction does not line up with germline, which may come from a read error. Library preparation employed the immunoSEQ multiplex PCR assay. As stored in TCRdb, this immuneACCESS dataset retains in-frame rearrangements with V and J assigned. A fraction of the clones does not appear; measured against another copy, unresolved V genes explain less than half of the discrepancy, and the remainder lacks a known reason. This sample gives about 120,000 clones in total; around 88% of them show up just once. The ten largest clones take up around 3.3% of the sample. The data were obtained in a study of control samples from healthy donors and cancer patients (dated by TCRdb to 2019 to 2021). CDR1 and CDR2 (SGHDT, YYEEEE) derive from the germline V gene. Spanning cysteine to phenylalanine, the CDR3 consists of 11 amino acids. Only CDR3 DNA is held: 33 bases, read in frame from base 1.

Sample: blood. The rearranged segments are TRBV5-6 and TRBJ1-1, with the D gene not confidently named. This TCR derives from a man between 35 and 55 years old in good health. The CDR3 region: CASSLGGIRVF. The nucleotide sequence reads TGTGCCAGCAGCTTGGGTGGGATAAGGGTCTTT.